This record looks at one T cell receptor (beta chain) sequence and its context. The source of the sample is a study of blood T cell repertoires in COVID-19. Trimming at V came to 3 bases and at J to 9 bases, leaving 8 bases not matched to a gene. Germline loops: CDR1 SQVTM, CDR2 ANQGSEA. This CDR3 region has 13 residues. Study processing details: Quantification of nucleated cells was approximated via reference gene primer amplification. TCRdb's copy holds only in-frame clones and misses some; the assay was immunoSEQ multiplex PCR. That table gives V, J and clone size, and the DNA gave D and trimming. The table lists about 75,000 clones, 84% of them singletons.

Specimen: peripheral blood. The sequence was collected from a woman in her forties or fifties with acute or convalescent COVID-19. The J gene is TRBJ2-1, the V gene TRBV29-1, with 7 bases lining up with TRBD2. In DNA form, the CDR3 reads TGCAGCGTTGAGAGGTTGGGGAGGGGTGAGCAGTTCTTC. This gives the protein CSVERLGRGEQFF.